The source of this T cell receptor (beta chain) is a study of cytomegalovirus exposure and HLA in healthy donors. Study context: An early data release held around 80 million unique TCRs from HLA-typed donors. General study results and limits: V segments that were indistinguishable, TRBV6-2 and TRBV6-3 among them, were omitted from analysis. Later examination showed HLA-associated TCR beta chains had greater clonal expansion than equally common others.

Primers for the PCR totalled 60 Vbeta and 13 Jbeta. The method was immunoSEQ multiplex PCR; TCRdb's version includes in-frame clones alone and lacks a portion of them. Of around 120,000 clones in the sample, about four fifths were seen once. Of note for this clone: Its target is not known.

This CDR3 region has 17 residues. Trimming removed 5 bases from V and 1 base from J; junction bases left unmatched: 14. Germline V gives CDR1 SQVTM, CDR2 ANQGSEA. This receptor was identified in a human donor in good health. The sample comprised PBMCs. The genes are TRBV29-1 and TRBJ2-5; 9 bases fit TRBD2. The CDR3 DNA sequence: TGCAGCGTTCGACTAGCGGATTATTTAAGGTCCCAAGAGACCCAGTACTTC. Protein sequence: CSVRLADYLRSQETQYF.